This is a list of T cell receptor beta chains from one sample in a study of naive CD8 T cells in extremely preterm neonates. Some clones are missing from TCRdb's copy, which holds only in-frame ones; the method was immunoSEQ multiplex PCR. This sample has about 7,500 clones; 95% to 98% occur once, and the top ten carry just over 0.35%. The specimen was naive CD8+ T cells from cord blood. The receptors come from a newborn in good health. CDR3s include the opening cysteine and the closing phenylalanine or tryptophan. The D gene is left open where the match is weak. Not every row has a clone size; where given, it reads once, few, many or a size class.

len	v_gene	j_gene	d_gene	abundance	CDR3nt	CDR3aa
15	TRBV4-3	TRBJ1-3	.	.	TGCGCCAGCAGCCAATATCGGGGTCCCGGAAACACCATATATTTT	CASSQYRGPGNTIYF
15	TRBV13	TRBJ1-6	TRBD1	.	TGTGCCAGCAGCTTTTGGACAGGGGGGGTGGCACCCCTCCACTTT	CASSFWTGGVAPLHF
16	TRBV9	TRBJ2-3	TRBD2	.	TGTGCCAGCAGCGTCTTTAGCGGGGGGAACACAGATACGCAGTATTTT	CASSVFSGGNTDTQYF
12	TRBV9	TRBJ1-2	.	.	TGTGCCAGCAGCGCTTCAGGGCTCGGCTACACCTTC	CASSASGLGYTF
16	TRBV23-1	TRBJ1-2	TRBD1	.	TGCGCCAGCAGTCAAGGGACAGGGACTGCCCTCTATGGCTACACCTTC	CASSQGTGTALYGYTF
15	TRBV30	TRBJ1-2	TRBD1	once	TGTGCCTGGGGCCCGGGACAGGGGGCATACTATGGCTACACCTTC	CAWGPGQGAYYGYTF
13	TRBV7-2	TRBJ2-1	.	.	TGTGCCAGCAGTCGGGACTCAGACAATGAGCAGTTCTTC	CASSRDSDNEQFF
13	TRBV14	TRBJ2-3	.	.	TGTGCCAGACAGGACCCCCTCACAGATACGCAGTATTTT	CARQDPLTDTQYF
15	TRBV9	TRBJ1-1	.	.	TGTGCCAGCAGCCCAGCGGAGGGGTGGGGCACTGAAGCTTTCTTT	CASSPAEGWGTEAFF
16	TRBV9	TRBJ2-5	TRBD2	.	TGTGCCAGCAGCAGCCCCCTAGCGGGGGGGCAAGAGACCCAGTACTTC	CASSSPLAGGQETQYF
13	TRBV6-4	TRBJ2-7	TRBD1	few	TGTGCCAGCAGAGGACAGGGGGCCTACGAGCAGTACTTC	CASRGQGAYEQYF
14	TRBV30	TRBJ2-7	TRBD2	.	TGTGCCTGGAGTGTAGCGGGGGCAGGCTACGAGCAGTACTTC	CAWSVAGAGYEQYF
15	TRBV4-1	TRBJ1-2	TRBD1	few	TGCGCCAGCAGCCAAGACTGGACAGGGGCTTATGGCTACACCTTC	CASSQDWTGAYGYTF
13	TRBV2	TRBJ1-2	TRBD1	.	TGTGCCAGCAGTGATTCAGGGGGCTATGGCTACACCTTC	CASSDSGGYGYTF
14	TRBV19	TRBJ2-2	.	.	TGTGCCAGTAGCTACAGAGTGGGCACCGGGGAGCTGTTTTTT	CASSYRVGTGELFF
14	TRBV19	TRBJ1-1	TRBD1	.	TGTGCCAGTAGCTGGACAGGGGGGAACACTGAAGCTTTCTTT	CASSWTGGNTEAFF
16	TRBV27	TRBJ2-2	TRBD1	.	TGTGCCAGCAGTTTCCTATCGACAGGGGCCCCCGGGGAGCTGTTTTTT	CASSFLSTGAPGELFF
15	TRBV5-8	TRBJ1-4	TRBD1	.	TGTGCCAGCAGCGCCACAGGGGGCACTAATGAAAAACTGTTTTTT	CASSATGGTNEKLFF
15	TRBV9	TRBJ2-1	.	.	TGTGCCAGCAGCGTAGCCGGGGAGGCCTACAATGAGCAGTTCTTC	CASSVAGEAYNEQFF
15	TRBV10-2	TRBJ2-2	TRBD2	.	TGCGCCAGCAGCACGACTAGCCTACACACCGGGGAGCTGTTTTTT	CASSTTSLHTGELFF
14	TRBV30	TRBJ2-3	TRBD2	.	TGTGCCTGGAGTAGCGGGGGGGCCAGAGATACGCAGTATTTT	CAWSSGGARDTQYF
14	TRBV2	TRBJ1-1	.	few	TGTGCCAGCAGTGAACGACCGGGGGACACTGAAGCTTTCTTT	CASSERPGDTEAFF
15	TRBV23-1	TRBJ2-6	TRBD1	.	TGCGCCAGCAGTCAACAGGGGGCTGGGGCCAACGTCCTGACTTTC	CASSQQGAGANVLTF
15	TRBV27	TRBJ2-3	TRBD2	.	TGTGCCAGCAGTTTAGGCGGGGGGGCACAAGATACGCAGTATTTT	CASSLGGGAQDTQYF
14	TRBV2	TRBJ2-1	TRBD2	.	TGTGCCACCCTGACTAGCGGGGGATACAATGAGCAGTTCTTC	CATLTSGGYNEQFF
12	TRBV30	TRBJ1-2	.	.	TGTGCCTGGAGTCCGGGGGGCTATGGCTACACCTTC	CAWSPGGYGYTF
13	TRBV5-6	TRBJ2-7	.	once	TGTGCCAGCAGCTTGGGGAGCTCCTACGAGCAGTACTTC	CASSLGSSYEQYF
13	TRBV11-2	TRBJ2-7	.	.	TGTGCCAGCAGCTCGGACAGAGCCTACGAGCAGTACTTC	CASSSDRAYEQYF
14	TRBV19	TRBJ2-7	TRBD1	.	TGTGCCAGTAGCCCAGGACAGGGCCCATACGAGCAGTACTTC	CASSPGQGPYEQYF
15	TRBV9	TRBJ2-3	TRBD2	.	TGTGCCAGCAGCGTTACTAGCGGGGGGGCAGATACGCAGTATTTT	CASSVTSGGADTQYF
14	TRBV30	TRBJ2-1	TRBD1	.	TGTGCCTGGAGTTCAGGACAGGGGTATGGTGAGCAGTTCTTC	CAWSSGQGYGEQFF
14	TRBV27	TRBJ2-7	TRBD1	.	TGTGCCAGCAGTCCCGGGACAGGGGCCAACGAGCAGTACTTC	CASSPGTGANEQYF
15	TRBV7-2	TRBJ2-7	TRBD2	once	TGTGCCAGCAGCTTGACTAGCGGGGGGTTCTACGAGCAGTACTTC	CASSLTSGGFYEQYF
14	TRBV4-1	TRBJ1-3	.	.	TGCGCCAGCAGCCAAGCGGGATCTGGAAACACCATATATTTT	CASSQAGSGNTIYF
12	TRBV2	TRBJ2-7	TRBD1	.	TGTGCCACATATGGGGACAGCTACGAGCAGTACTTC	CATYGDSYEQYF
18	TRBV9	TRBJ1-1	TRBD1	.	TGTGCCAGCAGCGTAGACGGGACAGGGCCTTTTTTGGACACTGAAGCTTTCTTT	CASSVDGTGPFLDTEAFF
13	TRBV27	TRBJ2-7	.	.	TGTGCCAGCAGTTTAAGGGGCTCCTACGAGCAGTACTTC	CASSLRGSYEQYF
13	TRBV29-1	TRBJ2-1	.	.	TGCAGCGTTGAAGTGAACACCTACAATGAGCAGTTCTTC	CSVEVNTYNEQFF
17	TRBV10-1	TRBJ2-3	TRBD2	.	TGCGCCAGCAGTGAGGGTAGCGGGGGCCTAAGCACAGATACGCAGTATTTT	CASSEGSGGLSTDTQYF
15	TRBV30	TRBJ2-7	.	.	TGTGCCTGGAGTGTCGGGACTCTCGACCTCTACGAGCAGTACTTC	CAWSVGTLDLYEQYF
16	TRBV4-1	TRBJ2-1	TRBD2	once	TGCGCCAGCAGCCACGGACTAGCGGGGGTGTACAATGAGCAGTTCTTC	CASSHGLAGVYNEQFF
17	TRBV2	TRBJ1-4	.	.	TGTGCCAGCAGTGGGGTCAGGGAGGAGGTAACTAATGAAAAACTGTTTTTT	CASSGVREEVTNEKLFF
14	TRBV7-6	TRBJ2-3	TRBD1	.	TGTGCCAGCAGCTTACAGGGGGAGACAGATACGCAGTATTTT	CASSLQGETDTQYF
15	TRBV9	TRBJ2-3	TRBD2	.	TGTGCCAGCCAGGCGGGGGGGGGACTCACAGATACGCAGTATTTT	CASQAGGGLTDTQYF
14	TRBV10-3	TRBJ1-5	TRBD1	.	TGTGCCATCAGTGACTTTGACAGGGGTCAGCCCCAGCATTTT	CAISDFDRGQPQHF
15	TRBV27	TRBJ2-7	.	.	TGTGCCAGCAGTTTCGGGGGGACAGGCTCCTACGAGCAGTACTTC	CASSFGGTGSYEQYF
19	TRBV4-1	TRBJ2-3	TRBD2	.	TGCGCCAGCGGGTCCCTCATCTCTAGCGGGGGGCGTGGCACAGATACGCAGTATTTT	CASGSLISSGGRGTDTQYF
12	TRBV7-9	TRBJ2-1	.	.	TGTGCCAGCGGGGGGGCCTGGGATGAGCAGTTCTTC	CASGGAWDEQFF
13	TRBV27	TRBJ2-7	.	once	TGTGCCAGCAGTTTGGGGGACTCTTACGAGCAGTACTTC	CASSLGDSYEQYF
16	TRBV4-1	TRBJ1-5	.	once	TGCGCCAGCAGCCCCCGGGACACTCTTAGCAATCAGCCCCAGCATTTT	CASSPRDTLSNQPQHF